This paragraph covers one T cell receptor beta chain sequence. CDR1 is SGHNT, CDR2 YYREEE, per germline (reference sequence). The CDR3 runs 14 residues. Trimming pared 1 base from V and 6 bases from J, leaving 10 bases between. Generated by immunoSEQ multiplex PCR, the TCRdb table keeps only in-frame clones and is missing some. The sample lists about 83,000 clones, more than 90% occurring once. This specimen belongs to a study of technical replicates of blood from a handful of donors. V and J are TRBV5-4 and TRBJ2-2; D is ambiguous. The sample consisted of T cells isolated from PBMCs. The TCR was taken from a human donor in good health. CDR3 sequence (DNA): TGTGCCAGCAGCTTGAGGCCTGGGCCCGGGGAGCTGTTTTTT. It specifies CASSLRPGPGELFF.